This entry concerns a single TCR beta chain. Its antigen remains unidentified. Per-nucleotide qualities are absent, and no much larger clonotype sits a single base away. This sample was included in a study of blood T cell repertoires in COVID-19 (dated by TCRdb to the early 2020s). About the full investigation: Samples covering the acute and convalescent phases of COVID-19 were provided by collaborators in the United States, Italy and Spain. The material from the prospective study consisted of cDNA or gDNA derived from T cells, B-cell-depleted T cells, or PBMCs. Deeply sampled blood TCRbeta repertoires from subjects exposed to, actively infected with, or recovered from COVID-19 were included in the dataset. The repertoires were released in a freely available public database meant as a resource for research on the immune response to SARS-CoV-2. The samples were drawn from the first 160 participants of the ongoing ImmuneRACE study and from over a thousand subjects provided by 6 global collaborators. The sample metadata nearly always contained a de-identified subject ID, COVID-19 status, age in years and sex. Where HLA class I and class II types were available, the types were taken from metadata supplied by the sample provider, not from assay-based typing. What the authors observed across the whole study: Clinical and demographic metadata were provided uncurated, with the amount varying by source and participant.

TCRbeta CDR3 regions were amplified from genomic DNA by means of the immunoSEQ Assay, a bias-controlled multiplex PCR. Under the source paper's analysis protocol: Nucleated cell counts per sample were estimated from amplification of reference gene primers within the assay. To quantify the absolute abundance of each unique TCRbeta CDR3 rearrangement, sequence reads were collapsed and filtered. For each sample, productive Simpson clonality was calculated as the square root of Simpson's diversity index across productive rearrangements. Held by TCRdb, this immuneACCESS table contains in-frame sequences only and omits some clones. Under half of the omission traces to an unresolved V gene where checked; the cause of the rest is unknown. The DNA was the basis for D and trimming; V, J and clone size are from that table. The sample table records about 240,000 clones; approximately 82% of these occur just once. In total, the top ten clones hold roughly 3.3% of the sample.

Each collaborating institution followed its own protocols to collect whole blood in K2EDTA tubes. For TCRbeta analysis, collaborators shipped samples in one of three forms: frozen whole blood, isolated PBMCs, or DNA extracted from either of those sample types. The clonotype comes from a young woman with acute or convalescent COVID-19. Sequencing was done on a sample of peripheral blood.

The nucleotide sequence reads as follows: TGTGCCATCAGCGGGGGGGGACGCACAAGCTCCTACGAGCAGTACTTC. Its protein product is CAISGGGRTSSYEQYF. The chain is made from TRBV10-3 and TRBJ2-7, and 8 junction bases match TRBD2. Looking up the germline V gene yields CDR1 ENHRY and CDR2 SYGVKD. The CDR3 runs 16 residues from the cysteine to the phenylalanine. Only the CDR3 region is kept as DNA, spanning 48 bases read in frame from base 1. Trimmed from V: 6 bases; trimmed from J: 0 bases; junction bases lacking a gene match: 10.